This TCR beta chain was obtained from a study of T cell responses to AZD1222 COVID-19 vaccine. The table came from immunoSEQ multiplex PCR; TCRdb's copy has only in-frame clones and leaves some out. There are roughly 140,000 clones in the sample; approximately 94% occur only once, and 1.3% lies in the top ten. The CDR3 runs to 13 residues. Germline assignment: CDR1 SGHTA and CDR2 FQGNSA. The V gene lost 5 bases and the J gene lost 5 bases, with 9 bases spanning the gap. This TCR was recovered from an adult in good health. The chain has TRBV7-2 and TRBJ2-2; no clear D. This sample comprised peripheral blood, obtained on day 0 of AZD1222 vaccination. CDR3 loop: CASSPVVTGELFF. CDR3 bases: TGTGCCAGCAGCCCAGTGGTGACCGGGGAGCTGTTTTTT.